The 10 T cell receptor beta chains below were found in one sample sequenced in a study of shared clonotypes between healthy human individuals. Using immunoSEQ multiplex PCR, the repertoire was profiled, and TCRdb retains in-frame clones only, with some absent. The table lists more than 150,000 clones, approximately 92% of them singletons, with 0.067% in the top ten. The sequencing input was naive CD4+ T cells sorted from blood. Indicated subset: CD45RA+ positively selected. The origin of the receptors is a woman in her 30s in good health.

The chain links TRBV4-1 to TRBJ2-2; D may correspond to TRBD1 or TRBD2 (7 bases each). The CDR3 is 15 amino acids. V shed 6 bases and J shed 5 bases, with 16 bases lying between them. Germline V gene sequence: CDR1 MGHRA, CDR2 YSYEKL. The CDR3 sequence is CASRAGGGPTGELFF. The CDR3 DNA follows: TGCGCCAGCAGGGCAGGGGGAGGGCCAACCGGGGAGCTGTTTTTT.

The V and J genes are TRBV19 and TRBJ2-7; 8 bases match TRBD1. The CDR3 runs to 15 residues. Germline V gene lookup returns CDR1 LNHDA and CDR2 SQIVND (reference sequence). V dropped 3 bases and J dropped 3; count of bases not matched to a gene: 7. The CDR3 DNA reads TGTGCCAGTAGTATGAGTGGGACAGGACTCTACGAGCAGTACTTC. It codes for CASSMSGTGLYEQYF.

The chain has TRBV2 and TRBJ1-1, with TRBD1 as a possible D gene (5 bases). Germline V CDR1 and CDR2: SNHLY, FYNNEI. The CDR3 has 15 residues. Deletions cut 6 bases from V and 1 base from J, with 15 bases between. This chain's CDR3 is CASRDRDLENTEAFF. The CDR3 DNA follows: TGTGCCAGCAGGGACCGGGACCTAGAGAACACTGAAGCTTTCTTT.

CDR3: CASTQGGVETQYF. CDR3 nucleotides: TGTGCCAGCACTCAGGGGGGGGTTGAGACCCAGTACTTC. V usage is TRBV28 and J usage is TRBJ2-5, with D perhaps assigned TRBD1 or TRBD2 (7 bases each). The V gene lost 7 bases and the J gene lost 5 bases, with 14 bases spanning the gap. The CDR3 runs 13 residues. Germline V lookup: CDR1 MDHEN, CDR2 SYDVKM. Complete variable domain (other parts from reference TRBV28 and TRBJ2-5): DVKVTQSSRYLVKRTGEKVFLECVQDMDHENMFWYRQDPGLGLRLIYFSYDVKMKEKGDIPEGYSVSREKKERFSLILESASTNQTSMYLCASTQGGVETQYFGPGTRLLVL.

The table lists this clone with a count of one. The V and J genes are TRBV4-1 and TRBJ2-7; 9 bases fit TRBD1. Germline CDR1 is MGHRA and CDR2 is YSYEKL. With 4 bases clipped from V and 4 bases from J, the junction kept 8 bases outside the gene matches. There are 15 residues in the CDR3. In nucleotides, the CDR3 is TGCGCCAGCAGCCTGGGACAGGGAGGTTTTTACGAGCAGTACTTC. This encodes CASSLGQGGFYEQYF.

The chain joins TRBV20-1 to TRBJ2-1; D remains ambiguous. Germline CDR1 is DFQATT and CDR2 is SNEGSKA (reference sequence). Between the trimmed V and J ends, which lost 0 bases and 12 bases, there was a span of 9 bases. The CDR3 totals 11 residues. The CDR3 DNA reads as TGCAGTGCTAGAGATTTGGAAAGGCAGTTCTTC. Its protein is CSARDLERQFF.

This chain uses TRBV18 with TRBJ1-5; weak D call: TRBD1 (5 bases). Trimming removed 3 bases at V and 3 bases at J, with 12 bases between. Germline lookup yields CDR1 KGHSH and CDR2 LQKENI. The CDR3 is made up of 15 amino acids. Written as DNA, the CDR3 is TGTGCCAGCTCACCCCAGCACAGGTCCAATCAGCCCCAGCATTTT. Its translation: CASSPQHRSNQPQHF.

The chain combines TRBV19 with TRBJ2-2, with 9 bases matching TRBD1. V lost 5 bases to trimming and J lost 0 bases; unmatched junction nucleotides: 7. Per germline, CDR1 LNHDA and CDR2 SQIVND (reference sequence). The CDR3 runs to 17 residues. CDR3 amino acids: CASSLPGQGPNTGELFF. The CDR3 DNA reads as TGTGCCAGTAGTCTCCCGGGACAGGGTCCGAACACCGGGGAGCTGTTTTTT. Combining the CDR3 with reference TRBV19 and TRBJ2-2 gives the whole variable domain DGGITQSPKYLFRKEGQNVTLSCEQNLNHDAMYWYRQDPGQGLRLIYYSQIVNDFQKGDIAEGYSVSREKKESFPLTVTSAQKNPTAFYLCASSLPGQGPNTGELFFGEGSRLTVL.

The chain is built from TRBV7-9 and TRBJ1-1; a possible D gene is TRBD1 (5 bases). CDR3 size: 14 residues. V shed 2 bases and J shed 5 bases, with 12 bases lying between them. The germline V gene has CDR1 SEHNR and CDR2 FQNEAQ (reference sequence). Here the CDR3 DNA reads TGTGCCAGCAGCTTAAACGGGGCTGTGACTGAAGCTTTCTTT. Protein: CASSLNGAVTEAFF. The full variable domain, with the rest looked up from reference TRBV7-9 and TRBJ1-1, is DTGVSQNPRHKITKRGQNVTFRCDPISEHNRLYWYRQTLGQGPEFLTYFQNEAQLEKSRLLSDRFSAERPKGSFSTLEIQRTEQGDSAMYLCASSLNGAVTEAFFGQGTRLTVV.

The chain combines TRBV19 with TRBJ1-5; possible D gene TRBD1, 6 bases. The germline V gene encodes CDR1 LNHDA and CDR2 SQIVND (reference sequence). There are 16 residues in the CDR3. Trimming shortened V by 4 bases and J by 1 base, and 14 bases separated the two germline ends. The CDR3, as DNA: TGTGCCAGTAGTACTAACGGCAGGGGAAGCAATCAGCCCCAGCATTTT. Its translation is CASSTNGRGSNQPQHF.